Presented here are 4 T cell receptor beta chains from one specimen sequenced in a study of blood T cell repertoires in COVID-19. Here immunoSEQ multiplex PCR was the method, and the copy in TCRdb shows in-frame clones only, minus some. The data show fewer than 400,000 clones, 92% seen once. Source material: PBMCs or T cells enriched from blood (not recorded which). Receptors originate from a woman aged 30 to 39 who had recovered from COVID-19.

The chain links TRBV7-9 to TRBJ1-1, with 10 bases identical to TRBD1. Losses at the gene ends were 1 base for V and 11 bases for J; bases not matched to a gene: 4. The germline V gene encodes CDR1 SEHNR and CDR2 FQNEAQ (reference sequence). There are 13 residues in the CDR3. The CDR3 is CASSLVSGQGAFF. CDR3 nucleotide sequence: TGTGCCAGCAGCTTAGTCTCGGGACAGGGGGCTTTCTTT. The full variable domain, its missing parts supplied by reference TRBV7-9 and TRBJ1-1, is DTGVSQNPRHKITKRGQNVTFRCDPISEHNRLYWYRQTLGQGPEFLTYFQNEAQLEKSRLLSDRFSAERPKGSFSTLEIQRTEQGDSAMYLCASSLVSGQGAFFGQGTRLTVV.

This sequence joins TRBV5-6 and TRBJ1-6; TRBD1 aligns across 9 bases. V lost 4 bases and J lost 10; bases outside the gene matches: 9. CDR3 length: 15 amino acids. Germline CDR1 and CDR2: SGHDT and YYEEEE. As DNA, the CDR3 is TGTGCCAGCAGCCTTCTGGACAGGGGTGAATCACCCCTCCACTTT. Translated: CASSLLDRGESPLHF.

The genes are TRBV28 and TRBJ2-1; weak D call: TRBD2 (5 bases). CDR3 length: 14 residues. Germline-derived CDR1 and CDR2 are MDHEN and SYDVKM. With 8 bases removed from V and 5 bases from J, the gap between germline ends came to 16 bases. In DNA, the CDR3 is TGTGCCAGCTGTTCCAGCGGAGGCAACAATGAGCAGTTCTTC. It specifies CASCSSGGNNEQFF.

The V gene is TRBV19, the J gene TRBJ2-7, with TRBD2 matching over 8 bases. With 4 bases clipped from V and 3 bases from J, the junction kept 5 bases outside the gene matches. Germline lookup yields CDR1 LNHDA and CDR2 SQIVND (reference sequence). The CDR3 covers 14 residues. CDR3 residues: CASSTLAGNYEQYF. In DNA, the CDR3 is TGTGCCAGTAGTACCTTAGCGGGAAACTACGAGCAGTACTTC.